The TCR beta chain described here comes from a study of T cells in Graves' hyperthyroidism and ophthalmopathy. RNA transcripts served as the template for amplifying TCR beta CDR3 regions. When the TCR CDR3 underwent first-round RT-PCR, the HTBI primer set was used. TCRdb used MiXCR to reprocess the multiplex PCR reads, holding one entry per CDR3 protein. The table includes a few hundred thousand distinct CDR3 sequences, 20% detected once. This CDR3 is 14 amino acids long. V was pared by 6 bases and J by 2 bases, with 14 bases between. Germline V gene lookup returns CDR1 MNHNS and CDR2 SASEGT. Patients aged 18 to 65 had newly diagnosed hyperthyroidism that had lasted under 2 months. Uncontrolled infections, other autoimmune diseases, pregnancy or lactation led to exclusion of patients. Diagnostic assessment was based on clinical symptoms, serum thyroxine and TRAb, thyroid ultrasound and orbital computed tomography.

This TCR was recovered from a man younger than 30 with Graves' hyperthyroidism. The chain combines TRBV6-1 with TRBJ2-7; D is uncertain. Sequencing was done on a sample of blood. The CDR3 sequence: CASRQDFGAYEQYF. CDR3 in DNA: TGTGCCAGCAGGCAGGATTTTGGGGCCTACGAGCAGTACTTC.